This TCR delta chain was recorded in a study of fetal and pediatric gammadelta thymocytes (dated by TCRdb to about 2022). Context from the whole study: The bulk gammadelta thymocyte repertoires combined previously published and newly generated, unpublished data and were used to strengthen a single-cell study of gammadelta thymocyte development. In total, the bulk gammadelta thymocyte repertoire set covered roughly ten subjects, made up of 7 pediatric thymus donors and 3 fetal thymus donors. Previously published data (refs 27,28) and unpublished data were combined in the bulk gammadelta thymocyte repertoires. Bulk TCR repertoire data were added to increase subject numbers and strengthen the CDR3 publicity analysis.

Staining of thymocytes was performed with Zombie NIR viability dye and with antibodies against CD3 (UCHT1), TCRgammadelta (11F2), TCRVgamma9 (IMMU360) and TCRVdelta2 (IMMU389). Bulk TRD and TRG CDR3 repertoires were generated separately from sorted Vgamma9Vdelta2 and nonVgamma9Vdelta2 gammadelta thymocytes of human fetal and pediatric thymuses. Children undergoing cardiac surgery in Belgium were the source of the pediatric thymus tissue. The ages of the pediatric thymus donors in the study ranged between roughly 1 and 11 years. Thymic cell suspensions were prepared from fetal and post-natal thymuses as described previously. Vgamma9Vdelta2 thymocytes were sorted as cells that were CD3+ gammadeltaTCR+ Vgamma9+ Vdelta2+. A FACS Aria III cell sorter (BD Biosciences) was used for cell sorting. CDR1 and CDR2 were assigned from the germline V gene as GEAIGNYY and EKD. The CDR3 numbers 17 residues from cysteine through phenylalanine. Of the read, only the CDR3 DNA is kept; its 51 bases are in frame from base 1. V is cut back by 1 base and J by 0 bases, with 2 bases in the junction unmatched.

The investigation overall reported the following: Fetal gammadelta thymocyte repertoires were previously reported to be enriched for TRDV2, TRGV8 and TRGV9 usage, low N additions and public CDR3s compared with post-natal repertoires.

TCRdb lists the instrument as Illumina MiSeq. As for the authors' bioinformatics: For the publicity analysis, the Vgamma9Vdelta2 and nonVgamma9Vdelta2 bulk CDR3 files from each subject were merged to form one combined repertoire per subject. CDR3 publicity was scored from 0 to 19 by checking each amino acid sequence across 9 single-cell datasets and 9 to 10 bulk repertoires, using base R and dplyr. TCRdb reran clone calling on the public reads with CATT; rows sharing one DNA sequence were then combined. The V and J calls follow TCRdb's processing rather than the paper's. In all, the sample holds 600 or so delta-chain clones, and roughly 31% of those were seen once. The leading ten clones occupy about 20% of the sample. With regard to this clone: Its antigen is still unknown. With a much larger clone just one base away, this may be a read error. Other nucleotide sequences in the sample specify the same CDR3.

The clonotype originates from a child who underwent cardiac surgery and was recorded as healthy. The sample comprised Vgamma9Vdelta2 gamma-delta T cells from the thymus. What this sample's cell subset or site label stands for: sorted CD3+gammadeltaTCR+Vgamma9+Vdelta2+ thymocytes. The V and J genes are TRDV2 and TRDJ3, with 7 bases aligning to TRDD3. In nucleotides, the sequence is TGTGCCTGTGACACTTGGGGGAGCTCCTGGGACACCCGACAGATGTTTTTC. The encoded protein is CACDTWGSSWDTRQMFF.